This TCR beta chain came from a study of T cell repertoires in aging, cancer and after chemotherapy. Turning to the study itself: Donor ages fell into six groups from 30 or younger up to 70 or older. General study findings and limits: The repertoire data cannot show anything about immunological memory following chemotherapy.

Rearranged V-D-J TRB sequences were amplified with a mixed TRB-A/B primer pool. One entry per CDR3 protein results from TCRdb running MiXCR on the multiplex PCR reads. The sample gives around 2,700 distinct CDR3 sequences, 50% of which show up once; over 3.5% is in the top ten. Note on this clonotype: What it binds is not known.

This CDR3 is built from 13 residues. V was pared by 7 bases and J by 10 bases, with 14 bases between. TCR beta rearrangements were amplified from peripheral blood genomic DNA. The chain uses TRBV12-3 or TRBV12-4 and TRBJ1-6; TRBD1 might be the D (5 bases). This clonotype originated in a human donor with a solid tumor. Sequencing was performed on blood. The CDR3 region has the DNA TGTGCCAGCACCCTCAGGGTGAGCTCACCCCTCCACTTT. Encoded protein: CASTLRVSSPLHF.